This is a list of T cell receptor beta chains from one sample in a study of cytomegalovirus exposure and HLA in healthy donors. Sequencing was performed with immunoSEQ multiplex PCR; in TCRdb, only in-frame clones are kept and a portion is missing. This sample has about 400,000 clones, with just over 85% found just once. Sequencing input: PBMCs. These receptors came from a woman between 18 and 29 years old in good health and CMV-seronegative. Both conserved end residues are part of each CDR3. D genes are given only for firm matches. Size values are once, few and many counts, or a class for expanded clones, and some rows have none.

d_call,clone_size,cdr3_length,j_call,v_call,cdr3_aa,cdr3_nt
-,-,17,TRBJ2-5,TRBV13,CASSLRMVAVNSGTQYF,TGTGCCAGCAGCTTACGGATGGTAGCGGTAAACTCGGGGACCCAGTACTTC
TRBD1,-,14,TRBJ1-5,TRBV2,CASMRQGIDQPQHF,TGTGCCAGCATGCGACAGGGTATAGATCAGCCCCAGCATTTT
-,-,15,TRBJ2-5,TRBV14,CASSQVRGVAETQYF,TGTGCCAGCAGCCAAGTCAGGGGGGTGGCAGAGACCCAGTACTTC
TRBD1,-,16,TRBJ2-3,TRBV11-2,CASSLEGRGLTDTQYF,TGTGCCAGCAGCTTAGAGGGCAGGGGGTTAACAGATACGCAGTATTTT
-,-,11,TRBJ2-1,TRBV6-1,CASSEGLRQFF,TGTGCCAGCAGTGAGGGGCTCCGGCAGTTCTTC
TRBD2,-,16,TRBJ2-1,TRBV2,CASSVPGLAGEREQFF,TGTGCCAGCAGTGTACCGGGACTAGCGGGAGAACGGGAGCAGTTCTTC
-,once,17,TRBJ2-1,TRBV7-9,CASSPSLGGAAYNEQFF,TGTGCCAGCAGCCCTAGTCTAGGAGGGGCTGCTTACAATGAGCAGTTCTTC
-,-,13,TRBJ2-1,TRBV6-4,CASSDSMEGEQFF,TGTGCCAGCAGTGACTCGATGGAGGGTGAGCAGTTCTTC
-,-,14,TRBJ1-2,TRBV27,CASRGGRAVDGYTF,TGTGCCAGCCGAGGCGGGAGGGCTGTCGATGGCTACACCTTC
-,-,13,TRBJ2-7,TRBV14,CASSQGVHYEQYF,TGTGCCAGCAGCCAGGGAGTCCACTACGAGCAGTACTTC
-,-,18,TRBJ2-3,TRBV11-3,CASSLVRPPGKSTDTQYF,TGTGCCAGCAGCTTAGTTCGCCCCCCAGGAAAAAGCACAGATACGCAGTATTTT
-,-,13,TRBJ2-3,TRBV2,CASISESTDTQYF,TGTGCCAGCATCTCGGAGAGCACAGATACGCAGTATTTT
-,-,15,TRBJ1-1,TRBV18,CASSSSGTPNTEAFF,TGTGCCAGCTCATCCAGCGGGACGCCGAACACTGAAGCTTTCTTT
-,-,16,TRBJ2-4,TRBV18,CASSPGQGTAKNIQYF,TGTGCCAGCTCACCAGGCCAGGGGACAGCCAAAAACATTCAGTACTTC